This T cell receptor beta chain was recorded in a study of glioma-infiltrating T cells. This clonotype has ten or more counts. TCR alpha and beta CDR3 regions were amplified from RNA using iRepertoire nested multiplex PCR. TCRdb reprocessed the multiplex PCR reads with MiXCR, giving one entry per CDR3 protein. This sample has roughly 100,000 distinct CDR3 sequences, with 25% to 30% found just once. CDR1 and CDR2 from the germline V gene are MDHEN and SYDVKM. The CDR3 has 18 amino acids. The V and J ends lost 5 bases and 2 bases, in that order; junction bases with no gene match: 10. The chain uses TRBV28 and TRBJ2-7, with 15 bases aligning to TRBD2. This TCR was recovered from a human donor with low-grade glioma or glioblastoma, undergoing nonglioma brain surgery, or in good health (not recorded which). The sample comprised glioma tissue, nonneoplastic brain tissue, or PBMCs (not recorded which). CDR3 region: CASSRGLAGGKRTYEQYF. CDR3 DNA sequence: TGTGCCAGCAGTCGAGGACTAGCGGGGGGGAAGAGGACCTACGAGCAGTACTTC.